A single sample is the source of the 13 T cell receptor beta chains below, sequenced in a study of T-cell memory formation after mild COVID-19. TCRdb recomputed calls from the 5' RACE reads with MiXCR, one row per CDR3 protein. The table includes about 290,000 distinct CDR3 sequences, roughly 18% detected once. Sample: PBMCs or a T cell subset sorted from them (not recorded which). The source is a young man who had mild COVID-19 (a few samples of this study predate the infection). Cell type and time point are not known.

The chain uses TRBV6-1 and TRBJ2-2, with D perhaps TRBD1 or TRBD2 (6 bases each). The germline V gene encodes CDR1 MNHNS and CDR2 SASEGT. This CDR3 spans 16 amino acids. V dropped 7 bases and J dropped 0 bases, with 15 bases sitting between them. CDR3 residues: CASILRGAANTGELFF. CDR3 nucleotides: TGTGCCAGCATCTTAAGGGGGGCTGCGAACACCGGGGAGCTGTTTTTT.

Judged by abundance, this clonotype is medium-sized. J is TRBJ2-5 and V is TRBV20-1; possible D gene TRBD2, 6 bases. Germline V gene lookup returns CDR1 DFQATT and CDR2 SNEGSKA (reference sequence). The V end lost 3 bases, the J end lost 2 bases, and 13 bases lay between the germline ends. CDR3 size: 14 residues. CDR3 in amino acids: CSARSGSPQETQYF. The CDR3 DNA sequence: TGCAGTGCTAGGTCCGGGAGTCCACAAGAGACCCAGTACTTC.

The sample holds a few counts of this clonotype. The chain carries TRBV7-6 and TRBJ2-7; TRBD1 matches at 9 bases. The CDR3 has 13 amino acids. With V trimmed by 8 bases and J by 6 bases, 8 bases remained unmatched. The germline CDR1 and CDR2 sequences are SGHVS and FNYEAQ. CDR3 sequence reads: CASSIGTGFEQYV. The CDR3 DNA reads as TGTGCCAGCTCGATTGGGACAGGGTTCGAGCAGTACGTC.

A single count supports this clonotype. V gene TRBV7-9 combines with J gene TRBJ1-2; TRBD1 might be the D (5 bases). Germline V lookup: CDR1 SEHNR, CDR2 FQNEAQ (reference sequence). This CDR3 spans 14 amino acids. The V gene lost 1 base and the J gene lost 5 bases, with 11 bases spanning the gap. This CDR3 reads CASSLVPGGYGYTF. In nucleotides, the CDR3 is TGTGCCAGCAGCTTAGTCCCCGGGGGGTATGGCTACACCTTC.

The sample holds many counts of this clonotype. CDR3 DNA: TGCGCCAGCAGCTTGGGGACAGCTGGAAACACCATATATTTT. Amino acids: CASSLGTAGNTIYF. This chain links TRBV5-1 with TRBJ1-3; TRBD1 is a possible D gene (6 bases). The CDR3 spans 14 residues. Deletions cut 0 bases from V and 2 bases from J, with 6 bases between. Germline loops: CDR1 SGHRS, CDR2 YFSETQ.

The genes are TRBV29-1 and TRBJ1-2; no reliable D call. With 3 bases removed from V and 2 bases from J, the gap between germline ends came to 4 bases. This CDR3 region has 11 residues. Germline V gives CDR1 SQVTM, CDR2 ANQGSEA. CDR3 bases: TGCAGCGTTGAGTCCAACTATGGCTACACCTTC. This translates into CSVESNYGYTF. Variable domain in full (rest from reference TRBV29-1 and TRBJ1-2): SAVISQKPSRDICQRGTSLTIQCQVDSQVTMMFWYRQQPGQSLTLIATANQGSEATYESGFVIDKFPISRPNLTFSTLTVSNMSPEDSSIYLCSVESNYGYTFGSGTRLTVV.

This clonotype occurred a few times. The gene calls are TRBV5-4 and TRBJ1-1; D not certain. Germline V gene lookup returns CDR1 SGHNT and CDR2 YYREEE (reference sequence). This CDR3 has 14 amino acids. V was pared by 4 bases and J by 0 bases, with 10 bases between. As DNA, the CDR3 is TGTGCCAGCAGCCCTTCTGCAGTGAACACTGAAGCTTTCTTT. It yields the protein CASSPSAVNTEAFF. Variable domain in full (rest from reference TRBV5-4 and TRBJ1-1): ETGVTQSPTHLIKTRGQQVTLRCSSQSGHNTVSWYQQALGQGPQFIFQYYREEENGRGNFPPRFSGLQFPNYSSELNVNALELDDSALYLCASSPSAVNTEAFFGQGTRLTVV.

CDR3: CASSDPFGASTGELFF. Here the CDR3 DNA reads TGTGCCAGCAGTGATCCCTTCGGGGCCTCCACCGGGGAGCTGTTTTTT. The J gene is TRBJ2-2, the V gene TRBV6-4; D is perhaps TRBD1 or TRBD2 (5 bases each). The CDR3 has 16 amino acids. Trimming removed 3 bases at V and 4 bases at J, with 15 bases between. The germline V gene has CDR1 MRHNA and CDR2 SNTAGT.

The rearrangement joins TRBV4-3 to TRBJ2-7, with 7 bases aligning to TRBD2. Unmatched junction bases numbered 17, after V lost 0 bases and J lost 6 bases. The germline CDR1 and CDR2 sequences are LGHNA and YSLEER. The CDR3 is 18 amino acids. CDR3 sequence reads: CASSQERRLVQPGGEQYF. CDR3 nucleotide sequence: TGCGCCAGCAGCCAAGAACGGCGTCTTGTACAGCCGGGAGGCGAGCAGTACTTC.

This clonotype was seen only a few times. The rearrangement uses TRBV20-1 and TRBJ2-3; 15 bases agree with TRBD2. CDR1 and CDR2 from the germline V gene are DFQATT and SNEGSKA (reference sequence). The CDR3 runs to 17 residues. V lost 5 bases and J lost 4; bases outside the gene matches: 10. CDR3 sequence: CSAGGTSGGIGADTQYF. CDR3 bases: TGCAGTGCTGGAGGGACTAGCGGGGGGATAGGAGCAGATACGCAGTATTTT.

A word on this clonotype: Its ends do not fully match the called genes, so a read error is possible. V and J are TRBV7-2 and TRBJ1-3, with D unclear. The CDR3 runs 16 residues. Germline V gene lookup returns CDR1 SGHTA and CDR2 FQGNSA. CDR3 sequence: CASSLGDGSLGNTKYF. CDR3 sequence (DNA): TGTGCCAGCAGCTTAGGCGACGGATCTCTGGGAAACACCAAATATTTT.

This clonotype was seen a handful of times. CDR3 nucleotides: TGTGCCAGCAGTTTATCGTTTGGGCACGCACGCTATGGCTACACCTTC. Its protein product is CASSLSFGHARYGYTF. The chain recombines TRBV27 with TRBJ1-2, with no clear D. V lost 0 bases to trimming and J lost 4 bases, with 15 bases between them. Germline assignment: CDR1 MNHEY and CDR2 SMNVEV (reference sequence). This CDR3 has 16 residues.

This clonotype has just one count. The chain joins TRBV7-2 to TRBJ1-5; TRBD1 might be the D (5 bases). Between the trimmed V and J ends, which lost 1 base and 0 bases, there was a span of 22 bases. The CDR3 is 20 residues long. Germline V gene lookup returns CDR1 SGHTA and CDR2 FQGNSA. In DNA, the CDR3 is TGTGCCAGCAGCTTAGAGCAGGGCACCTCCTATTTTGGTAGCAATCAGCCCCAGCATTTT. The encoded protein is CASSLEQGTSYFGSNQPQHF.